This TCR beta chain derives from a study of blood T cell repertoires in COVID-19. Authors' data handling: Estimates of nucleated cell counts were drawn from the amplification of reference gene primers. TCRdb's table, derived via immunoSEQ multiplex PCR, lists solely in-frame clones and lacks some. The DNA gave D and trimming, while V, J and clone size come from that table. The sample has 150,000 to 200,000 clones; 84% are singletons. The CDR3 loop spans 15 amino acids. Trimming shortened V by 4 bases and J by 2 bases, and 13 bases separated the two germline ends. Per germline, CDR1 LNHDA and CDR2 SQIVND (reference sequence).

The receptor comes from a man in his fifties who had recovered from COVID-19. The chain employs TRBV19 and TRBJ2-3; possible D gene TRBD2, 6 bases. The sequenced sample consisted of PBMCs or T cells enriched from blood (not recorded which). In nucleotides, the CDR3 is TGTGCCAGTAGTAGGAGGGGCCAACCCACAGATACGCAGTATTTT. Its translation: CASSRRGQPTDTQYF.